This TCR beta chain is from a study of technical replicates of blood from a few donors. This CDR3 is built from 12 residues. The V gene lost 6 bases and the J gene lost 5 bases, with 10 bases spanning the gap. Germline V gives CDR1 MDHEN, CDR2 SYDVKM. Repertoires were generated with immunoSEQ multiplex PCR, while TCRdb's copy carries only in-frame clones and drops some. There are almost 70,000 clones in the sample; around nine tenths occur only once, and about 0.4% lies in the top ten. Sequences were obtained from T cells isolated from PBMCs. This chain joins TRBV28 and TRBJ1-1; D unresolved. The origin of this receptor is a human donor in good health. The DNA of the CDR3 is TGTGCCAGCAGCTACGGGGAGACTGAAGCTTTCTTT. Encoded protein: CASSYGETEAFF.